The TCR beta chain described here comes from a study of T cell responses to AZD1222 COVID-19 vaccine. Only in-frame clones appear in the TCRdb table, and some are missing; sequencing was by immunoSEQ multiplex PCR. The data contain about 150,000 clones, about 87% of them singletons. Worth noting for this clone: Its target is not known.

Study-level points and caveats: There were vaccine-associated CD4 TCRs across spike, dominant at 160-218 and 743-854. Repertoire collection took place solely once the T cell response had peaked. Receipt of two AZD1222 doses was followed by a rise in Spike-specific TCR breadth and depth. Females outnumbered males among donors, who were mostly white British; clonal diversity was possibly underestimated.

This TCR derives from an adult in good health. The specimen comprised peripheral blood, sampled on day 0 of AZD1222 vaccination.

The CDR3 here is CASSSLGTRPYNEQFF. DNA of the CDR3: TGTGCCAGCAGCTCCCTCGGGACTAGACCCTACAATGAGCAGTTCTTC. The chain joins TRBV7-8 to TRBJ2-1; 8 bases line up with TRBD2. The J segment lost 2 bases and the V segment lost 4 bases, leaving 7 bases of the junction unmatched. CDR1 is SGHVS and CDR2 is FQNEAQ in the germline V gene. The CDR3 runs to 16 residues.